What follows are 20 T cell receptor beta chains derived from one specimen sequenced in a study of blood T cell repertoires in COVID-19. TCRdb keeps only in-frame clones here, not all; method: immunoSEQ multiplex PCR. The table records about 180,000 clones, 60% to 80% of them present only once. Sequencing was carried out using PBMCs or T cells enriched from blood (not recorded which). All receptors derive from a woman in her 50s who had recovered from COVID-19.

The gene calls are TRBV4-3 and TRBJ2-1; possibly TRBD2 for D (6 bases). This CDR3 is built from 15 residues. Trimming removed 4 bases from V and 8 bases from J, with 18 bases in between. From germline, CDR1 is LGHNA and CDR2 YSLEER. For the CDR3, the DNA is TGCGCCAGCAGCCTCGAGGCTAGCGCTAGGGATGAGCAGTTCTTC. Amino acids: CASSLEASARDEQFF.

The genes are TRBV12-3 or TRBV12-4 and TRBJ2-5; tentatively, D is TRBD2 (6 bases). With 7 bases removed from V and 4 bases from J, the gap between germline ends came to 13 bases. The length of the CDR3 is 13 residues. The CDR3 DNA reads TGTGCCAGCATGGTGGGGGAGGCAGAGACCCAGTACTTC. Translation gives CASMVGEAETQYF.

This chain uses TRBV7-6 with TRBJ2-3; 12 nucleotides agree with TRBD2. This CDR3 has 16 amino acids. CDR1 and CDR2 from the germline V gene are SGHVS and FNYEAQ. V was pared by 0 bases and J by 8 bases, with 6 bases of the junction left unmatched. CDR3 DNA sequence: TGTGCCAGCAGCTTAGCGCCGACTAGCGGGAGCCGTACGCAGTATTTT. Its translation: CASSLAPTSGSRTQYF.

The chain carries TRBV7-9 and TRBJ2-7, with a tentative D call TRBD2 (5 bases). V shed 5 bases and J shed 2 bases, with 16 bases lying between them. The CDR3 has 15 amino acids. Germline lookup yields CDR1 SEHNR and CDR2 FQNEAQ (reference sequence). CDR3 residues: CASSPDWVKTYEQYF. The CDR3 DNA sequence: TGTGCCAGCAGCCCGGACTGGGTAAAGACCTACGAGCAGTACTTC.

Only one count was recorded for this clone. This chain connects TRBV15 to TRBJ2-3, with D possibly TRBD2 on 5 matching bases. This CDR3 contains 17 residues. CDR1 and CDR2 (germline): LNHNV, YYDKDF (reference sequence). Trimming removed 1 base at V and 0 bases at J, with 14 bases between. CDR3 protein: CATSRARSGHSTDTQYF. Written as DNA, the CDR3 is TGTGCCACCAGCAGAGCCAGGAGCGGTCATAGCACAGATACGCAGTATTTT.

With regard to this clone: Other nucleotide sequences in the sample specify the same CDR3. This chain links TRBV6-5 with TRBJ2-3; possible D gene TRBD1, 5 bases. V shed 0 bases and J shed 6 bases, with 13 bases lying between them. This CDR3 comprises 15 residues. Germline V lookup: CDR1 MNHEY, CDR2 SVGAGI. CDR3 region: CASSYSGRAGDTQYF. Written as DNA, the CDR3 is TGTGCCAGCAGTTACTCAGGCAGGGCTGGGGATACGCAGTATTTT.

The chain is built from TRBV19 and TRBJ1-1; 7 bases are a match to TRBD1. The CDR3 has 14 residues. Germline CDR1 and CDR2: LNHDA and SQIVND (reference sequence). Trimming removed 2 bases from V and 5 bases from J; junction bases left unmatched: 5. The CDR3 protein is CASSIKRGRTEAFF. In DNA, the CDR3 is TGTGCCAGTAGTATAAAAAGGGGGCGGACTGAAGCTTTCTTT.

This rearrangement joins TRBV10-3 to TRBJ2-7, with TRBD1 matching over 9 bases. The V gene end was trimmed by 3 bases and the J gene end by 6 bases; junction bases not matched to a gene: 6. Germline CDR1 reads ENHRY; CDR2 reads SYGVKD. The CDR3 is 14 amino acids. The CDR3 region is CAISDRDRVSEQYF. For the CDR3, the DNA is TGTGCCATCAGTGACCGGGACAGGGTATCCGAGCAGTACTTC.

V and J are TRBV12-5 and TRBJ1-5; maybe TRBD1 (5 bases). V shed 6 bases and J shed 0 bases, with 18 bases lying between them. Per the germline V gene, CDR1 is LGHNT and CDR2 is FRNRAP. The CDR3 is 17 residues long. The CDR3 spells CASGQSQGTHSNQPQHF. The CDR3 nucleotides are TGTGCTAGTGGCCAAAGTCAGGGTACCCATAGCAATCAGCCCCAGCATTTT.

The J gene is TRBJ2-7, the V gene TRBV19; TRBD2 might be the D (7 bases). V lost 8 bases and J lost 5, with 16 bases in between. This CDR3 has 13 amino acids. Germline CDR1 reads LNHDA; CDR2 reads SQIVND (reference sequence). CDR3 residues: CASGRGSGDEQYF. In DNA form, the CDR3 reads TGTGCCAGTGGAAGGGGGAGCGGGGACGAGCAGTACTTC.

The rearrangement joins TRBV5-1 to TRBJ1-1, with TRBD1 matching over 7 bases. Germline CDR1 SGHRS, CDR2 YFSETQ. The CDR3 sequence is 14 residues long. Unmatched junction bases numbered 4, after V lost 5 bases and J lost 0 bases. Here the CDR3 reads CASRPGQLNTEAFF. Written as DNA, the CDR3 is TGCGCCAGCAGGCCGGGACAGTTGAACACTGAAGCTTTCTTT.

The count of this clone is one. The chain has TRBV29-1 and TRBJ2-7; 10 bases match TRBD1. Germline assignment: CDR1 SQVTM and CDR2 ANQGSEA. This CDR3 has 13 residues. V was clipped by 6 bases and J by 5 bases; unmatched bases: 7. Here the CDR3 reads CSVLGQGENEQYF. The DNA for the CDR3 is TGCAGCGTGCTCGGACAGGGGGAAAACGAGCAGTACTTC.

This chain uses TRBV5-1 with TRBJ2-7; 9 bases map to TRBD1. Trimming took 0 bases from V and 3 from J; bases not matched to a gene: 4. The CDR3 runs 15 residues. Germline CDR1 SGHRS, CDR2 YFSETQ. The CDR3 DNA reads TGCGCCAGCAGCTTGGCCCCGGGACAGGGCTACGAGCAGTACTTC. It encodes CASSLAPGQGYEQYF.

The gene calls are TRBV29-1 and TRBJ2-7; D uncertain. Germline V gene data show CDR1 as SQVTM and CDR2 as ANQGSEA. The CDR3 loop spans 13 amino acids. Trimming pared 1 base from V and 4 bases from J, leaving 11 bases between. CDR3 sequence: CSVEGSSSYEQYF. The CDR3 coding sequence is TGCAGCGTTGAAGGGTCTAGTAGTTACGAGCAGTACTTC.

The genes are TRBV9 and TRBJ2-1; no definite D call. V was trimmed by 0 bases and J by 8 bases, leaving 6 bases between them. The germline V gene encodes CDR1 SGDLS and CDR2 YYNGEE. This CDR3 spans 12 amino acids. The CDR3 protein is CASSVVWHEQFF. The CDR3 coding sequence is TGTGCCAGCAGCGTAGTGTGGCATGAGCAGTTCTTC.

V and J are TRBV28 and TRBJ2-2; 9 positions agree with TRBD2. The V and J ends lost 3 bases and 5 bases, in that order; junction bases with no gene match: 7. The CDR3 is 16 residues long. Germline CDR1 and CDR2: MDHEN and SYDVKM. The chain's CDR3 is CASSFVAGAGTGELFF. The CDR3, as DNA: TGTGCCAGCAGTTTCGTAGCGGGAGCCGGAACCGGGGAGCTGTTTTTT.

V gene TRBV27 combines with J gene TRBJ2-7; TRBD2 might be the D (5 bases). Germline values: CDR1 MNHEY, CDR2 SMNVEV (reference sequence). V gave up 9 bases and J gave up 12 bases, with 21 bases separating them. The CDR3 loop spans 12 amino acids. CDR3 region: CASVGDNPLWYF. The DNA for the CDR3 is TGTGCCAGTGTGGGAGACAACCCCCTGTGGTACTTC.

The chain employs TRBV3-1 (or the pseudogene TRBV3-2) and TRBJ1-2; weak D call: TRBD1 (5 bases). Germline-derived CDR1 and CDR2 are LGHDT and YNNKEL (reference sequence). V was shortened by 0 bases and J by 13 bases, with 12 bases between the two germline ends. The CDR3 covers 12 residues. CDR3 in amino acids: CASSQDLTGLTF. CDR3 DNA sequence: TGTGCCAGCAGCCAAGATCTTACAGGCCTCACCTTC.

The V gene is TRBV5-8, the J gene TRBJ2-6; D unclear. Germline assignment: CDR1 SGHTS and CDR2 YDEGEE. The CDR3 spans 16 residues. Trimming took off 0 bases at V and 0 bases at J, with 7 bases between the two ends. The CDR3 DNA is TGTGCCAGCAGCTTGGACCGCAGCTCTGGGGCCAACGTCCTGACTTTC. Its protein is CASSLDRSSGANVLTF.

The rearrangement joins TRBV18 to TRBJ2-1; tentatively, D is TRBD1 (7 bases). Germline values: CDR1 KGHSH, CDR2 LQKENI. V was cut by 2 bases and J by 6 bases, with 14 bases left in between. The CDR3 runs to 15 residues. The CDR3 nucleotides read TGTGCCAGCTCACCAGGCGGGACAGTTTCCAATGAGCAGTTCTTC. Protein sequence: CASSPGGTVSNEQFF.